The TCR beta chain described here comes from a study of identical twins. Study-level results: Where beta out-of-frame sequences were concerned, excess twin sharing was weaker.

About this clonotype itself: Its antigen remains unidentified.

CDR3 length equals 17 residues. Germline CDR1 reads MGHRA; CDR2 reads YSYEKL. J was trimmed by 4 bases and V by 0 bases; bases with no gene match: 9. Unique molecular identifiers were present on the cDNA, which also gained a universal primer site by template switching. TCRdb recomputed calls from the 5' RACE reads with MiXCR, one row per CDR3 protein. Of roughly 240,000 distinct CDR3 sequences listed, 6% to 8% are singletons. In every case, the donor was a healthy Caucasian. Separately, the same data were catalogued under a study of yellow fever vaccine responses in identical twins. Per that study: Reportedly, twins' vaccine T cell responses looked partly convergent and partly personalized.

The TCR comes from a woman aged 18-29 years in good health. The chain has TRBV4-1 and TRBJ2-4, with TRBD2 identical over 7 bases. Sequencing used CD8+ T cells sorted from blood. Here the CDR3 reads CASSQERASGGKNIQYF. CDR3 bases: TGCGCCAGCAGCCAAGAACGGGCTAGCGGAGGTAAAAACATTCAGTACTTC.